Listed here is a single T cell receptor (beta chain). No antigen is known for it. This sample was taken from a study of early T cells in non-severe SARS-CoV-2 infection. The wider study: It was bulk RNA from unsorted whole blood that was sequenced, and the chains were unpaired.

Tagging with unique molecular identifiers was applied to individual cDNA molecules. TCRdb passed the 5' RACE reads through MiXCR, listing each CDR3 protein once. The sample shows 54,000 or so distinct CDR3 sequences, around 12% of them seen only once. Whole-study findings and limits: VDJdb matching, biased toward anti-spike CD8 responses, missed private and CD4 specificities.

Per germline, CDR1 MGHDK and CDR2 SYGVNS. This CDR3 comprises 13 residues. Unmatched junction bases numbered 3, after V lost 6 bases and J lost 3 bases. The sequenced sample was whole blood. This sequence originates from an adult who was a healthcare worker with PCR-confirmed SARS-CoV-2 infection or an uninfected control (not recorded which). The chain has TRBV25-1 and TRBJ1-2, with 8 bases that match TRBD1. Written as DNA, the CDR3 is TGTGCCAGCAGGGACAGGGATCACTATGGCTACACCTTC. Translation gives CASRDRDHYGYTF.